A selection of T cell receptor beta chains follows, all from one sample in a study of cytomegalovirus exposure and HLA in healthy donors. Profiled with immunoSEQ multiplex PCR; TCRdb holds only in-frame clones, not every one. The sample shows some 130,000 clones, more than 65% of them seen only once. The sequencing input was PBMCs. These receptors were obtained from a male donor in good health and CMV-seropositive. The CDR3 runs from the conserved cysteine through the conserved F or W. D genes are given only for firm matches. Not all rows give a size; the values are once, few, many and, for expanded clones, a class.

j_gene: TRBJ2-3; v_gene: TRBV7-9; d_gene: NA; abundance: NA; CDR3nt: TGTGCCAGCAGCCTGGGGGGGGCCGATACGCAGTATTTT; CDR3aa: CASSLGGADTQYF
j_gene: TRBJ1-4; v_gene: TRBV5-5; d_gene: TRBD1; abundance: once; CDR3nt: TGTGCCAGCAGCTGGGGGCGACAGGGGGCTAATGAAAAACTGTTTTTT; CDR3aa: CASSWGRQGANEKLFF
j_gene: TRBJ2-1; v_gene: TRBV5-6; d_gene: TRBD2; abundance: NA; CDR3nt: TGTGCCAGCAGCTTCGGGCGGGAGAAACAGTTCTTC; CDR3aa: CASSFGREKQFF
j_gene: TRBJ2-3; v_gene: TRBV9; d_gene: TRBD2; abundance: NA; CDR3nt: TGTGCCAGCAGCGTGGGACTAGCGGGCTTAGGGGCCAGCACAGATACGCAGTATTTT; CDR3aa: CASSVGLAGLGASTDTQYF
j_gene: TRBJ2-1; v_gene: TRBV2; d_gene: NA; abundance: NA; CDR3nt: TGTGCCAGCAATCTAGACGCCGACAATGAGCAGTTCTTC; CDR3aa: CASNLDADNEQFF
j_gene: TRBJ2-7; v_gene: TRBV27; d_gene: TRBD2; abundance: NA; CDR3nt: TGTGCCAGCAGTCCCAGACTAGCGGGAGTCACCTACGAGCAGTACTTC; CDR3aa: CASSPRLAGVTYEQYF
j_gene: TRBJ2-7; v_gene: TRBV28; d_gene: TRBD2; abundance: NA; CDR3nt: TGTGCCAGCAGTTTATCGGGGGGTTTGAGGTACGAGCAGTACTTC; CDR3aa: CASSLSGGLRYEQYF
j_gene: TRBJ1-1; v_gene: TRBV5-5; d_gene: TRBD1; abundance: few; CDR3nt: TGTGCCAGCAGCCAACTACAGGGGGAGCAAACTGAAGCTTTCTTT; CDR3aa: CASSQLQGEQTEAFF
j_gene: TRBJ2-5; v_gene: TRBV6-5; d_gene: NA; abundance: NA; CDR3nt: TGTGCCAGCAGGCCCTCCGCGTTTCGGGAGACCCAGTACTTC; CDR3aa: CASRPSAFRETQYF
j_gene: TRBJ2-1; v_gene: TRBV7-9; d_gene: NA; abundance: few; CDR3nt: TGTGCCAGCAGCCCCACTGCGGGATCCAATGAGCAGTTCTTC; CDR3aa: CASSPTAGSNEQFF
j_gene: TRBJ2-7; v_gene: TRBV5-1; d_gene: TRBD2; abundance: NA; CDR3nt: TGCGCCAGCAGCCGCGCCAGCGGGAGTCGATACGAGCAGTACTTC; CDR3aa: CASSRASGSRYEQYF
j_gene: TRBJ1-1; v_gene: TRBV28; d_gene: NA; abundance: NA; CDR3nt: TGTGCCATCAGAGGGGTAACGGGTGAAGCTTTCTTT; CDR3aa: CAIRGVTGEAFF
j_gene: TRBJ1-2; v_gene: TRBV29-1; d_gene: TRBD1; abundance: NA; CDR3nt: TGCAGCGTTGAGCTACAGGGGGCCGGAGGCTACACCTTC; CDR3aa: CSVELQGAGGYTF
j_gene: TRBJ1-4; v_gene: TRBV4-1; d_gene: TRBD1; abundance: NA; CDR3nt: TGCGCCAGCAGCCAGGGATCAGGGGGCCCCGAGGAAAAACTGTTTTTT; CDR3aa: CASSQGSGGPEEKLFF
j_gene: TRBJ2-7; v_gene: TRBV13; d_gene: TRBD2; abundance: NA; CDR3nt: TGTGCCAGCCAACGGCGGGAGGAGAACTACGAGCAGTACTTC; CDR3aa: CASQRREENYEQYF
j_gene: TRBJ2-7; v_gene: TRBV7-8; d_gene: NA; abundance: medium-sized; CDR3nt: TGTGCCAGCAGCTTAGCACTACCCCTTTTCGGGGATACCTACGAGCAGTACTTC; CDR3aa: CASSLALPLFGDTYEQYF
j_gene: TRBJ2-1; v_gene: TRBV5-6; d_gene: TRBD2; abundance: once; CDR3nt: TGTGCCAGCAGCAGCTTATTAGCGGGAGCGGGGAATGAGCAGTTCTTC; CDR3aa: CASSSLLAGAGNEQFF
j_gene: TRBJ1-2; v_gene: TRBV5-5; d_gene: TRBD1; abundance: NA; CDR3nt: TGTGCCAGCAGCTTGGCAGACAGGGCGAGGAGCTACACCTTC; CDR3aa: CASSLADRARSYTF
j_gene: TRBJ2-7; v_gene: TRBV11-1; d_gene: TRBD1; abundance: NA; CDR3nt: TGTGCCAGCAGCTTAGCGACAGGGGGATACTACGAGCAGTACTTC; CDR3aa: CASSLATGGYYEQYF
j_gene: TRBJ2-1; v_gene: TRBV19; d_gene: TRBD2; abundance: once; CDR3nt: TGTGCCAGTAGTGCCCGGGGGGGACTAGCGGCACACCCTTCCTACAATGAGCAGTTCTTC; CDR3aa: CASSARGGLAAHPSYNEQFF
j_gene: TRBJ1-4; v_gene: TRBV7-2; d_gene: NA; abundance: NA; CDR3nt: TGTGCCAGCACCCCCTGGAGGGGTGAAAAACTGTTTTTT; CDR3aa: CASTPWRGEKLFF
j_gene: TRBJ2-7; v_gene: TRBV2; d_gene: TRBD1; abundance: NA; CDR3nt: TGTGCCGGAACCACCGGGACAGGGGGCCGCGAGCAGTACTTC; CDR3aa: CAGTTGTGGREQYF
j_gene: TRBJ2-5; v_gene: TRBV5-5; d_gene: NA; abundance: NA; CDR3nt: TGTGCCAGCAGACCCCTACCTCAGGGAGGAGAGACCCAGTACTTC; CDR3aa: CASRPLPQGGETQYF
j_gene: TRBJ2-1; v_gene: TRBV7-3; d_gene: TRBD2; abundance: NA; CDR3nt: TGTGCCAGCAGCCCCGGACTAGCGGGAGGCGAGCAGTTCTTC; CDR3aa: CASSPGLAGGEQFF
j_gene: TRBJ1-5; v_gene: TRBV7-8; d_gene: TRBD1; abundance: NA; CDR3nt: TGTGCCAGCAGCTTAGTAGGGGGCCAAGGTCAGCCCCAGCATTTT; CDR3aa: CASSLVGGQGQPQHF
j_gene: TRBJ2-3; v_gene: TRBV7-8; d_gene: TRBD1; abundance: once; CDR3nt: TGTGCCAGCAGCACCGGGACAGAAAGCACAGATACGCAGTATTTT; CDR3aa: CASSTGTESTDTQYF
j_gene: TRBJ2-2; v_gene: TRBV7-3; d_gene: TRBD1; abundance: NA; CDR3nt: TGTGCCAGCAGCTTGGACAGGGGGCGTTTGAGCGGGGAGCTGTTTTTT; CDR3aa: CASSLDRGRLSGELFF
j_gene: TRBJ2-1; v_gene: TRBV5-1; d_gene: NA; abundance: NA; CDR3nt: TGCGCCAGCAGAGGGCTCGCGACTATCTACAATGAGCAGTTCTTC; CDR3aa: CASRGLATIYNEQFF
j_gene: TRBJ2-3; v_gene: TRBV7-6; d_gene: NA; abundance: NA; CDR3nt: TGTGCCAGCAGTTTCCTGGGGGGAGATACGCAGTATTTT; CDR3aa: CASSFLGGDTQYF
j_gene: TRBJ2-7; v_gene: TRBV2; d_gene: NA; abundance: NA; CDR3nt: TGTGCCAGCAGTTCAGGGGGGAGCTACGAGCAGTACTTC; CDR3aa: CASSSGGSYEQYF
j_gene: TRBJ2-3; v_gene: TRBV5-4; d_gene: NA; abundance: NA; CDR3nt: TGTGCCAGCAGCTTCTTCACAGATACGCAGTATTTT; CDR3aa: CASSFFTDTQYF
j_gene: TRBJ2-2; v_gene: TRBV28; d_gene: TRBD1; abundance: NA; CDR3nt: TGTGCCAGCAGTTCGACAGGGGTCGGGGGAACCGGGGAGCTGTTTTTT; CDR3aa: CASSSTGVGGTGELFF
j_gene: TRBJ2-2; v_gene: TRBV19; d_gene: TRBD1; abundance: NA; CDR3nt: TGTGCCAGTAGTACCCTCCCGACAGGGGCGAACACCGGGGAGCTGTTTTTT; CDR3aa: CASSTLPTGANTGELFF
j_gene: TRBJ1-1; v_gene: TRBV2; d_gene: NA; abundance: NA; CDR3nt: TGTGCCACCTCATCCGGGAACACTGAAGCTTTCTTT; CDR3aa: CATSSGNTEAFF
j_gene: TRBJ2-7; v_gene: TRBV7-3; d_gene: TRBD2; abundance: few; CDR3nt: TGTGCCAGCAGCCCCACCGGCGGGAGTTCCGACGAGCAGTACTTC; CDR3aa: CASSPTGGSSDEQYF
j_gene: TRBJ2-5; v_gene: TRBV25-1; d_gene: NA; abundance: NA; CDR3nt: TGTGCCAGCAGTGAATTGGGCGTTCAAGAGACCCAGTACTTC; CDR3aa: CASSELGVQETQYF
j_gene: TRBJ2-6; v_gene: TRBV9; d_gene: NA; abundance: once; CDR3nt: TGTGCCAGCAGCGTAGGGCCGGGGGTCTCTGGGGCCAACGTCCTGACTTTC; CDR3aa: CASSVGPGVSGANVLTF
j_gene: TRBJ2-7; v_gene: TRBV29-1; d_gene: TRBD1; abundance: NA; CDR3nt: TGCAGCGTTTTGGGACAGGGAGGCTACGAGCAGTACTTC; CDR3aa: CSVLGQGGYEQYF
j_gene: TRBJ2-1; v_gene: TRBV6-1; d_gene: TRBD2; abundance: NA; CDR3nt: TGTGCCAGCAGTGACCAGGGGCTCAGCGGGAGGTTGAGTGAGCAGTTCTTC; CDR3aa: CASSDQGLSGRLSEQFF
j_gene: TRBJ2-7; v_gene: TRBV5-1; d_gene: TRBD1; abundance: NA; CDR3nt: TGCGCCAGCAGCTCTTGGACAGGGGACACTACTCGCTCCTACGAGCAGTACTTC; CDR3aa: CASSSWTGDTTRSYEQYF